This TCR beta chain originates from a study of T-cell memory formation after mild COVID-19. Study overall: TCR clusters mostly belonged to single donors. Study-wide results and limits: Contracting clones, day 15 to 85, had balanced CD4/CD8, and later expanders favored CD4+.

The germline gives CDR1 SGHDT, CDR2 YYEEEE. Trimming removed 2 bases from V and 4 bases from J, with 13 bases in between. The CDR3 is made up of 15 amino acids. 5'RACE primed at constant segments yielded TCR alpha and TCR beta cDNA libraries bearing sample barcodes and UMIs. MiXCR was run by TCRdb on the 5' RACE reads, yielding one entry per CDR3 protein. Of about 16,000 distinct CDR3 sequences listed, approximately 23% are singletons. As concerns this clonotype: Its antigen is unknown.

V is TRBV5-6 and J is TRBJ2-1, with D possibly TRBD1 on 6 matching bases. The sequence was obtained from a young man who had mild COVID-19 (a few samples of this study predate the infection). Cell type and time point are not known. The sample consisted of PBMCs or a T cell subset sorted from them (not recorded which). The chain's CDR3 is CASSFDRRHYNEQFF. CDR3 DNA: TGTGCCAGCAGCTTTGACAGGAGACATTACAATGAGCAGTTCTTC.